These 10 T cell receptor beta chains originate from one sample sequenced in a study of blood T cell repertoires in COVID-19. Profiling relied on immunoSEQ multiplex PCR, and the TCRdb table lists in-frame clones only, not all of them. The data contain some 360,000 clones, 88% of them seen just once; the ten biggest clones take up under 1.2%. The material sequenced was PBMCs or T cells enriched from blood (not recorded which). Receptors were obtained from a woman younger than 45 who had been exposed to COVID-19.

The CDR3 reads CASSEPGQGRGYTF. Written as DNA, the CDR3 is TGTGCCAGCAGTGAACCGGGACAGGGTCGAGGCTACACCTTC. The V call is TRBV6-1, the J call TRBJ1-2; 9 bases are a match to TRBD1. Trimming took 2 bases from V and 8 from J; bases not matched to a gene: 6. The CDR3 consists of 14 residues. The germline V gene has CDR1 MNHNS and CDR2 SASEGT.

CDR3 sequence (DNA): TGTGCCAGCAGTTTATTGGCAGGGTTGGATGGCTACACCTTC. Residues: CASSLLAGLDGYTF. This rearrangement joins TRBV27 to TRBJ1-2, with D perhaps TRBD1 (5 bases). Germline assignment: CDR1 MNHEY and CDR2 SMNVEV (reference sequence). CDR3 size: 14 residues. V was cut by 1 base and J by 6 bases, with 12 bases left in between.

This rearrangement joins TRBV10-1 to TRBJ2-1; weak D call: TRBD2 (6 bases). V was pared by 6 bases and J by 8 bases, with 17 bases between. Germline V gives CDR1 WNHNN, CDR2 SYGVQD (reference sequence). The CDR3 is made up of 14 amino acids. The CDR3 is CASSWGVRGDEQFF. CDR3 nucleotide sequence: TGCGCCAGCAGCTGGGGGGTTCGGGGCGATGAGCAGTTCTTC.

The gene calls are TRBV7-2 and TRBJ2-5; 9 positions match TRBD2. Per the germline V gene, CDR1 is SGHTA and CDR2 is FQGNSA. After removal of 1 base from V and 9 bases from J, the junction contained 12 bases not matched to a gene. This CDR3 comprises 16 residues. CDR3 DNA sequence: TGTGCCAGCAGCTTAGGTTGGGCTAGCGGGATTAGGCCCCAGTACTTC. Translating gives CASSLGWASGIRPQYF.

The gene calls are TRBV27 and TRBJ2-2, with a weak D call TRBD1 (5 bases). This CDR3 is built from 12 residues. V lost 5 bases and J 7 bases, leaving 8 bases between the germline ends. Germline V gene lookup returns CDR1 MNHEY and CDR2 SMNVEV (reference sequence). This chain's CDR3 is CASSQGIGELFF. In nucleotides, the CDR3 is TGTGCCAGCAGTCAGGGTATCGGGGAGCTGTTTTTT.

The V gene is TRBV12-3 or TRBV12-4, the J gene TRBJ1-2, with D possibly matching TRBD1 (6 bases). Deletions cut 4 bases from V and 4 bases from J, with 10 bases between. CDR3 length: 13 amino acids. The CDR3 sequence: CASSSRQAYGYTF. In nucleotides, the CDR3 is TGTGCCAGCAGTTCGCGACAGGCCTATGGCTACACCTTC.

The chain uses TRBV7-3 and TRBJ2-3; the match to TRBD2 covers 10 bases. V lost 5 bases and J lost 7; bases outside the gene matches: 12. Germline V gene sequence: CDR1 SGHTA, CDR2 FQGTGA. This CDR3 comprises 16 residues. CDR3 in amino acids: CASSAVAGGPTNTQYF. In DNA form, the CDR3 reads TGTGCCAGCAGCGCCGTAGCGGGAGGCCCGACAAATACGCAGTATTTT.

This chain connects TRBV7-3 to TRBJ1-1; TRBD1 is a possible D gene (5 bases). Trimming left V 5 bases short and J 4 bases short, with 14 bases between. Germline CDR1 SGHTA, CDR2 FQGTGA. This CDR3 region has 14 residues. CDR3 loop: CASSAIQGITEAFF. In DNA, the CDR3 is TGTGCCAGCAGCGCAATCCAGGGTATCACTGAAGCTTTCTTT.

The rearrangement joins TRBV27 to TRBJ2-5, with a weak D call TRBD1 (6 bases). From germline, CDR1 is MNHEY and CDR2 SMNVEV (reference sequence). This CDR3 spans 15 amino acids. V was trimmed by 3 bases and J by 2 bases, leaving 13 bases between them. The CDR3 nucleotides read TGTGCCAGCAGTTTTCTACAGGGCCAACAAGAGACCCAGTACTTC. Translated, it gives CASSFLQGQQETQYF.

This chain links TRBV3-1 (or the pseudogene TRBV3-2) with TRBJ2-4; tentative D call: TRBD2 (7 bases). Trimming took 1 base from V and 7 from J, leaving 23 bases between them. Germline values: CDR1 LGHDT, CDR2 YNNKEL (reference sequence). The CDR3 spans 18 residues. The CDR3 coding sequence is TGTGCCAGCAGCCAAGTGTCTAGCGGTGTTGGGGGGCACAACATTCAGTACTTC. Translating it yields CASSQVSSGVGGHNIQYF.